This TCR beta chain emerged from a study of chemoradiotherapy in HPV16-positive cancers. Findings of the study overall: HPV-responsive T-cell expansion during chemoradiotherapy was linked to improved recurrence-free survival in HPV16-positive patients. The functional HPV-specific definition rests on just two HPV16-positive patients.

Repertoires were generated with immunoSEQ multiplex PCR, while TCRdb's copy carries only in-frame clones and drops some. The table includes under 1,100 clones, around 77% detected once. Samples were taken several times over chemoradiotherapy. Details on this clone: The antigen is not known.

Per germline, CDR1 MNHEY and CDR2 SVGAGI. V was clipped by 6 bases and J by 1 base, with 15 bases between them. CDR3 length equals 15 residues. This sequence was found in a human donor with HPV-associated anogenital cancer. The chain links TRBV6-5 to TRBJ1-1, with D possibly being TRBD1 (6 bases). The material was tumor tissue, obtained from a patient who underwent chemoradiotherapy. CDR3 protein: CASRTPGGANTEAFF. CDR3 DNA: TGTGCCAGCAGGACCCCGGGGGGCGCGAACACTGAAGCTTTCTTT.